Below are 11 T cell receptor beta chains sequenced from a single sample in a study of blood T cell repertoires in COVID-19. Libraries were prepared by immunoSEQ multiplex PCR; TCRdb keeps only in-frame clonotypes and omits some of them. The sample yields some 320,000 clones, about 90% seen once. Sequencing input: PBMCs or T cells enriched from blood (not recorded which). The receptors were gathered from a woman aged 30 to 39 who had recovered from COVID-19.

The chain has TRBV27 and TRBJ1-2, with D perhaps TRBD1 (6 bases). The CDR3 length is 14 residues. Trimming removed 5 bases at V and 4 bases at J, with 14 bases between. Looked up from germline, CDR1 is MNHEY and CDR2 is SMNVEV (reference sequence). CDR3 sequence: CASSGRGGGYGYTF. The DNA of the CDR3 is TGTGCCAGCAGTGGCAGGGGAGGGGGCTATGGCTACACCTTC.

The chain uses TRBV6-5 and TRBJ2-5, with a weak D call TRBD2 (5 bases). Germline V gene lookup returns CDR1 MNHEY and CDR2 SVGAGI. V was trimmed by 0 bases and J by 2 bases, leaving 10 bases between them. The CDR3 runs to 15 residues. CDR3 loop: CASSYSATNQETQYF. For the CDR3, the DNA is TGTGCCAGCAGTTACTCGGCGACTAATCAAGAGACCCAGTACTTC.

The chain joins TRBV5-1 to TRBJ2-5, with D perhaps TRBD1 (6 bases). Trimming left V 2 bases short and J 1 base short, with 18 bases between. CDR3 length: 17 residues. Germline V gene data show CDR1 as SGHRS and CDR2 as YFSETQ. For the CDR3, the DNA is TGCGCCAGCAGCTTAGGTACCGGGACAACCCGCCAAGAGACCCAGTACTTC. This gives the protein CASSLGTGTTRQETQYF.

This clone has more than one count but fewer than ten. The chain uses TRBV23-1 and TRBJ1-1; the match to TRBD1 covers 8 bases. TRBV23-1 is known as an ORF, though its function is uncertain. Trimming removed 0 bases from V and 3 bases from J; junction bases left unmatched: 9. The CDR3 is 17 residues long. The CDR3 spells CASSQSRPGGPYTEAFF. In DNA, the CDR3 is TGCGCCAGCAGTCAATCCAGGCCAGGGGGCCCGTACACTGAAGCTTTCTTT.

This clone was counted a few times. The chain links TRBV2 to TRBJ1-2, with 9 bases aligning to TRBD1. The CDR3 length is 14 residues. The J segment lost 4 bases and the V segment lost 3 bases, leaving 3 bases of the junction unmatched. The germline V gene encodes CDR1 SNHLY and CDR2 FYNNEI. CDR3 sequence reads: CASSEDRGAYGYTF. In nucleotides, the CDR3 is TGTGCCAGCAGTGAGGACAGGGGTGCCTATGGCTACACCTTC.

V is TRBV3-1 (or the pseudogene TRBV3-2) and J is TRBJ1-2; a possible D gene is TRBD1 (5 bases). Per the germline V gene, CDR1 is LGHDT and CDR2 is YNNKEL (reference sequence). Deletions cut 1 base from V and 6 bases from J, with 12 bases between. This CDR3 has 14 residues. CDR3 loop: CASSQARGVDGYTF. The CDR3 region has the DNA TGTGCCAGCAGCCAAGCGCGGGGGGTGGATGGCTACACCTTC.

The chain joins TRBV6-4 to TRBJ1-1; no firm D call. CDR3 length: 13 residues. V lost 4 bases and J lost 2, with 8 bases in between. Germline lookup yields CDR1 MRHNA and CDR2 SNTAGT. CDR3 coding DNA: TGTGCCAGCAGTGTGGAGGAAAACACTGAAGCTTTCTTT. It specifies CASSVEENTEAFF.

CDR3 region: CASSLAGTGNEKLFF. The CDR3 DNA follows: TGTGCCAGCAGCTTAGCCGGGACAGGGAATGAAAAACTGTTTTTT. V and J are TRBV9 and TRBJ1-4; 9 nucleotides agree with TRBD1. Trimming removed 4 bases from V and 5 bases from J; junction bases left unmatched: 6. CDR3 size: 15 residues. The V gene's germline CDR1 is SGDLS and CDR2 YYNGEE.

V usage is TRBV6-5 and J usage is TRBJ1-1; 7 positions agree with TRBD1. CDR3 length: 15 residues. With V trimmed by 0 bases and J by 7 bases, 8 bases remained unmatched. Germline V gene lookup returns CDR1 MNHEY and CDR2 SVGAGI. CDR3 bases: TGTGCCAGCAGTTACTCGGAAAGGGGGCTTGTTGAAGCTTTCTTT. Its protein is CASSYSERGLVEAFF.

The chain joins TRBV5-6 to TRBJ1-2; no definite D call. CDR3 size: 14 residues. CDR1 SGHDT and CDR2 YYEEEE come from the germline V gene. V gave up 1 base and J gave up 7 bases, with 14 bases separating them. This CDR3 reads CASSLPLGGGGYTF. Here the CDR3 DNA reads TGTGCCAGCAGCTTGCCTCTGGGAGGAGGTGGCTACACCTTC. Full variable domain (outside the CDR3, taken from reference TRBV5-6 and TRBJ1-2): DAGVTQSPTHLIKTRGQQVTLRCSPKSGHDTVSWYQQALGQGPQFIFQYYEEEERQRGNFPDRFSGHQFPNYSSELNVNALLLGDSALYLCASSLPLGGGGYTFGSGTRLTVV.

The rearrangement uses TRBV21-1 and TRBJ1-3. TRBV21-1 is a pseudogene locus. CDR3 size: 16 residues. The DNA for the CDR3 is TGTGCCAGCAGCAAAGGGGGGGGAGGCTCTGGAAACACCATATATTTT. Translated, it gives CASSKGGGGSGNTIYF.